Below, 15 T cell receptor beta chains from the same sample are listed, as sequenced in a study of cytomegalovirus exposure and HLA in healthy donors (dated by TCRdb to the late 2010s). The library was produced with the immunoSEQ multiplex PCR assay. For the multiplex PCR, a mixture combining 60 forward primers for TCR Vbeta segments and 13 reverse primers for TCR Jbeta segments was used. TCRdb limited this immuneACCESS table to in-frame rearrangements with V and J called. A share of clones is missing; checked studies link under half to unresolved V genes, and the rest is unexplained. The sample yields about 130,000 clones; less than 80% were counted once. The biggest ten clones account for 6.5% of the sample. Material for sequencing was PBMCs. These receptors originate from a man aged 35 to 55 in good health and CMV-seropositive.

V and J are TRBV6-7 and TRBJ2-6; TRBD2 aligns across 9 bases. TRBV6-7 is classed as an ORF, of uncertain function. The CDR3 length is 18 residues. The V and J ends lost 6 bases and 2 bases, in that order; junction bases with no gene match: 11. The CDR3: CASSHYAGGSTGANVLTF. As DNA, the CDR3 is TGTGCCAGCAGCCACTACGCGGGAGGGTCCACTGGGGCCAACGTCCTGACTTTC.

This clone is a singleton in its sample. The CDR3 DNA reads TGTGCCAGCAGCATCAGGACAGGGAATGACAATGAGCAGTTCTTC. Its protein is CASSIRTGNDNEQFF. The rearrangement links TRBV11-1 to TRBJ2-1, with 8 bases that match TRBD1. The CDR3 runs 15 residues. Losses at the gene ends were 5 bases for V and 5 bases for J; bases not matched to a gene: 8. CDR1 is SGHAT and CDR2 is FQDESV in the germline V gene (reference sequence).

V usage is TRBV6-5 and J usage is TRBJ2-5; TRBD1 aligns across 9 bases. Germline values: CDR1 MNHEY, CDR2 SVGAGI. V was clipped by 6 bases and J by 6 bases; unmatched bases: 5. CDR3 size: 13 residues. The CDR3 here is CASRIDRGKTQYF. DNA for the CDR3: TGTGCCAGCAGAATAGACAGGGGGAAGACCCAGTACTTC.

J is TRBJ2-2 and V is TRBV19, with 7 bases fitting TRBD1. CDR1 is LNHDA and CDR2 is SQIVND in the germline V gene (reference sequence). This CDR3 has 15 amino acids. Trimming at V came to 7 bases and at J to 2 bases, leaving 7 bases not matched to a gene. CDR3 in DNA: TGTGCCAGTACTACACAGGGGTCAAACACCGGGGAGCTGTTTTTT. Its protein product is CASTTQGSNTGELFF. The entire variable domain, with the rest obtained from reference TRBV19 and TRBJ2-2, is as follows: DGGITQSPKYLFRKEGQNVTLSCEQNLNHDAMYWYRQDPGQGLRLIYYSQIVNDFQKGDIAEGYSVSREKKESFPLTVTSAQKNPTAFYLCASTTQGSNTGELFFGEGSRLTVL.

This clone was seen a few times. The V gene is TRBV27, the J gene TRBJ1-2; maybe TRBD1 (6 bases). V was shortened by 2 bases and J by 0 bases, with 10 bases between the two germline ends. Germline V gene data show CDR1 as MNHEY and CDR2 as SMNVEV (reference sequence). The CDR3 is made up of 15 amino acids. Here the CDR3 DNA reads TGTGCCAGCAGTTTACAAGCAGGGGCTAACTATGGCTACACCTTC. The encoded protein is CASSLQAGANYGYTF.

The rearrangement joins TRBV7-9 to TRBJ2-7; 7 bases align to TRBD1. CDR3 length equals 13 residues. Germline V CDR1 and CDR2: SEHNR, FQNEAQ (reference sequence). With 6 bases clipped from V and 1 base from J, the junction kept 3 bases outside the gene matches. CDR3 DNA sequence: TGTGCCAGCAGGCTGGGACAGTCCTACGAGCAGTACTTC. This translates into CASRLGQSYEQYF. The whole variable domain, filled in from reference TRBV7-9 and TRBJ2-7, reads DTGVSQNPRHKITKRGQNVTFRCDPISEHNRLYWYRQTLGQGPEFLTYFQNEAQLEKSRLLSDRFSAERPKGSFSTLEIQRTEQGDSAMYLCASRLGQSYEQYFGPGTRLTVT.

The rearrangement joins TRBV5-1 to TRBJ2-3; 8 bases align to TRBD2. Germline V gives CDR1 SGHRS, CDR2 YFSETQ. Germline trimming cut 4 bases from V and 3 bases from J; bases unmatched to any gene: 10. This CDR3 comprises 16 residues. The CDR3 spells CASSARLASHTDTQYF. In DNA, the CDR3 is TGCGCCAGCAGCGCCCGACTAGCGTCTCATACAGATACGCAGTATTTT.

For the CDR3, the DNA is TGCGCCAGCAGCTTGATAGCGAACACCGGGGAGCTGTTTTTT. Protein product: CASSLIANTGELFF. The chain has TRBV5-1 and TRBJ2-2; no clear D. Germline CDR1 SGHRS, CDR2 YFSETQ. The CDR3 sequence is 14 residues long. Trimming pared 1 base from V and 0 bases from J, leaving 4 bases between.

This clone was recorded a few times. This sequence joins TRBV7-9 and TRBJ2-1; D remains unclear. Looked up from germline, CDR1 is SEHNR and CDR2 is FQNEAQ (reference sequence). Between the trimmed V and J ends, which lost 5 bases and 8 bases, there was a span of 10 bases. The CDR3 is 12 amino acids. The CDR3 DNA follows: TGTGCCAGCAGCCCGTTCAGCGATGAGCAGTTCTTC. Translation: CASSPFSDEQFF.

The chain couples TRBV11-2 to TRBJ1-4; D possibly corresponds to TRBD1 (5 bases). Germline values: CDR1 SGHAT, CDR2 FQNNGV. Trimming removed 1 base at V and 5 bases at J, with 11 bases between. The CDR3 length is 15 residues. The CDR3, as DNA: TGTGCCAGCAGCTTAGTGCCCAGGGTAAATGAAAAACTGTTTTTT. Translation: CASSLVPRVNEKLFF.

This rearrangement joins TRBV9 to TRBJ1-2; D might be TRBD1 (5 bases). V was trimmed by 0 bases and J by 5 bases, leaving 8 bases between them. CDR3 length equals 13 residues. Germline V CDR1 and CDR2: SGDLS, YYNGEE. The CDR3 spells CASSVAGGYGYTF. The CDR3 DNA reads TGTGCCAGCAGCGTAGCCGGGGGTTATGGCTACACCTTC.

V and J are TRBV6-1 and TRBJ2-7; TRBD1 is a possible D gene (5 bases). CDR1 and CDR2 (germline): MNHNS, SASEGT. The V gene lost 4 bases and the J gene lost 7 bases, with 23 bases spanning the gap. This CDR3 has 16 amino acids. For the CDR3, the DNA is TGTGCCAGCAGTGGCCAAAGGACAAACCTCGATGGGGAGCAGTACTTC. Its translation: CASSGQRTNLDGEQYF.

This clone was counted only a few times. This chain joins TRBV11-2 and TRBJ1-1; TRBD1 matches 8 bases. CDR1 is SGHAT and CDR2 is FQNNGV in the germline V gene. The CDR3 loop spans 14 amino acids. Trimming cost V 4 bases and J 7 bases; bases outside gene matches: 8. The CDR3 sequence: CASSYRDRSYEAFF. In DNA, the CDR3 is TGTGCCAGCAGCTACCGGGACAGGAGCTATGAAGCTTTCTTT.

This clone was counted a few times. CDR3 bases: TGTGCCAGCAGCCCGCAACAGGGATCCACTGAAGCTTTCTTT. This codes for CASSPQQGSTEAFF. This chain links TRBV7-3 with TRBJ1-1, with a weak D call TRBD1 (6 bases). The germline CDR1 and CDR2 sequences are SGHTA and FQGTGA. The CDR3 contains 14 residues. With 5 bases removed from V and 4 bases from J, the gap between germline ends came to 14 bases.

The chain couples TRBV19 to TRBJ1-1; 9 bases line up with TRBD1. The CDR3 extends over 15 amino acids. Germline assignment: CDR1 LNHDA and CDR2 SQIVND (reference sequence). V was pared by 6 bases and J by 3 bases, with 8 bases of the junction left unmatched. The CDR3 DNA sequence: TGTGCCAGTAGGAGGACAGGGGTTGGTTACACTGAAGCTTTCTTT. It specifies CASRRTGVGYTEAFF. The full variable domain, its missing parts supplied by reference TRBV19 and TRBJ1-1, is DGGITQSPKYLFRKEGQNVTLSCEQNLNHDAMYWYRQDPGQGLRLIYYSQIVNDFQKGDIAEGYSVSREKKESFPLTVTSAQKNPTAFYLCASRRTGVGYTEAFFGQGTRLTVV.